The 11 T cell receptor beta chains reported below all come from one sample, sequenced in a study of T cell responses to AZD1222 COVID-19 vaccine. Measured with immunoSEQ multiplex PCR; TCRdb has only the in-frame clones, and not every one. The sample includes around 140,000 clones, 85% to 90% of them seen just once. The source material was peripheral blood, sampled on day 0 of AZD1222 vaccination. The receptor set was obtained from an adult in good health.

In nucleotides, the CDR3 is TGTGCCAGCAGCCTAGGACAGGACTCTGGGGCCAACGTCCTGACTTTC. It codes for CASSLGQDSGANVLTF. The chain combines TRBV4-2 with TRBJ2-6; 7 bases map to TRBD1. V shed 4 bases and J 0 bases; nucleotides not matched to a gene: 3. Per the germline V gene, CDR1 is LGHNA and CDR2 is YNFKEQ. This CDR3 region has 16 residues.

The chain is built from TRBV11-2 and TRBJ1-1; 8 nucleotides agree with TRBD1. This CDR3 region has 15 residues. The V segment lost 5 bases and the J segment 3 bases; nucleotides outside the gene matches: 8. The germline V gene has CDR1 SGHAT and CDR2 FQNNGV. The CDR3 nucleotides read TGTGCCAGCAGCCCCTGGACAGGGCGGTACACTGAAGCTTTCTTT. As protein: CASSPWTGRYTEAFF.

CDR3: CASSLLGSDEQFF. CDR3 DNA sequence: TGCGCCAGCAGCCTTCTGGGAAGTGATGAGCAGTTCTTC. The V gene is TRBV4-1, the J gene TRBJ2-1; D is uncertain. V lost 4 bases, J lost 8 bases, and 12 bases lay in between. The CDR3 contains 13 residues. Per the germline V gene, CDR1 is MGHRA and CDR2 is YSYEKL.

The rearrangement links TRBV4-1 to TRBJ2-2; 7 bases match TRBD2. The CDR3 totals 16 residues. Trimming took 4 bases from V and 1 from J; bases not matched to a gene: 6. Per germline, CDR1 MGHRA and CDR2 YSYEKL. This CDR3 reads CASSPTWGGNTGELFF. The CDR3 nucleotides are TGCGCCAGCAGCCCTACATGGGGGGGGAACACCGGGGAGCTGTTTTTT.

This chain joins TRBV6-1 and TRBJ1-1, with D hard to call. Trimming removed 3 bases from V and 5 bases from J, with 10 bases in between. The CDR3 runs to 13 residues. Germline lookup yields CDR1 MNHNS and CDR2 SASEGT. CDR3 sequence reads: CASSDILRTEAFF. The CDR3 nucleotides read TGTGCCAGCAGTGACATACTGAGGACTGAAGCTTTCTTT.

The chain employs TRBV30 and TRBJ2-7; 10 bases map to TRBD1. The germline CDR1 and CDR2 sequences are GTSNPN and SVGIG (reference sequence). Unmatched junction bases numbered 6, after V lost 2 bases and J lost 5 bases. The CDR3 loop spans 14 amino acids. The CDR3 region is CAWSSGTGVDEQYF. The CDR3 DNA is TGTGCCTGGAGTTCGGGGACAGGGGTGGACGAGCAGTACTTC.

The chain is built from TRBV18 and TRBJ1-1, with D unclear. The germline V and J ends were trimmed by 2 bases and 0 bases, with 13 bases remaining between them. This CDR3 contains 16 residues. Germline CDR1 KGHSH, CDR2 LQKENI. The CDR3 here is CASSPGITGLNTEAFF. CDR3 bases: TGTGCCAGCTCACCAGGTATCACGGGGTTGAACACTGAAGCTTTCTTT.

The chain uses TRBV24-1 and TRBJ2-2; no clear D gene. The germline V gene encodes CDR1 KGHDR and CDR2 SFDVKD. V lost 5 bases, J lost 6 bases, and 12 bases lay in between. This CDR3 spans 14 amino acids. CDR3 loop: CATSVPTSAGELFF. In nucleotides, the CDR3 is TGTGCCACCAGTGTCCCGACTTCGGCCGGGGAGCTGTTTTTT.

The rearrangement links TRBV15 to TRBJ1-2; unclear D gene. Looked up from germline, CDR1 is LNHNV and CDR2 is YYDKDF (reference sequence). The V end lost 1 base, the J end lost 3 bases, and 6 bases lay between the germline ends. The CDR3 sequence is 13 residues long. The CDR3 sequence: CATSRGFDYGYTF. DNA of the CDR3: TGTGCCACCAGCAGAGGGTTTGACTATGGCTACACCTTC. The full variable domain, in which reference TRBV15 and TRBJ1-2 provide the parts outside the CDR3, is DAMVIQNPRYQVTQFGKPVTLSCSQTLNHNVMYWYQQKSSQAPKLLFHYYDKDFNNEADTPDNFQSRRPNTSFCFLDIRSPGLGDTAMYLCATSRGFDYGYTFGSGTRLTVV.

The genes are TRBV6-5 and TRBJ1-4; a possible D gene is TRBD1 (6 bases). The CDR3 extends over 14 amino acids. Germline lookup yields CDR1 MNHEY and CDR2 SVGAGI. Trimming removed 5 bases from V and 4 bases from J, with 11 bases in between. CDR3 coding DNA: TGTGCCAGCAGTCGACAGGCTGGTAATGAAAAACTGTTTTTT. Encoded protein: CASSRQAGNEKLFF.

This clone was counted a single time. This chain joins TRBV11-3 and TRBJ2-7; 7 nucleotides line up with TRBD2. Germline lookup yields CDR1 SGHNT and CDR2 YENEEA. Losses at the gene ends were 4 bases for V and 0 bases for J; bases not matched to a gene: 6. The CDR3 consists of 15 residues. The CDR3 DNA reads as TGTGCCAGCAGCTCCGGGACTAAAAGCTCCTACGAGCAGTACTTC. Its translation: CASSSGTKSSYEQYF.